A single sample gave rise to the 28 T cell receptor beta chains below, sequenced in a study of T cells after yellow fever vaccination. TCRdb re-analysed the 5' RACE reads in MiXCR, keeping a single row per CDR3 protein. The sample has 250,000 or so distinct CDR3 sequences, about 7% seen once; the top ten hold approximately 0.87%. This specimen consisted of CD4+ T cells sorted from PBMCs, obtained 15 days after the yellow fever booster vaccination. The receptors were sampled from a man aged 30 to 45 who received the YFV17D yellow fever vaccine.

This clonotype was counted many times. The V and J genes are TRBV20-1 and TRBJ2-3, with 9 bases identical to TRBD2. Germline V gives CDR1 DFQATT, CDR2 SNEGSKA (reference sequence). Trimming cost V 1 base and J 5 bases; bases outside gene matches: 13. The CDR3 consists of 17 residues. The DNA for the CDR3 is TGCAGTGCTAGAGGGCCTTATGGCGGGAGGGTTGGAGATACGCAGTATTTT. This sequence encodes CSARGPYGGRVGDTQYF.

The rearrangement joins TRBV20-1 to TRBJ2-1, with D possibly matching TRBD2 (5 bases). Trimming took off 8 bases at V and 8 bases at J, with 25 bases between the two ends. The CDR3 is 15 amino acids. The V gene's germline CDR1 is DFQATT and CDR2 SNEGSKA (reference sequence). In DNA form, the CDR3 reads TGCAGTATTTCCGAGGGCGGGTTGGGCACGGATGAGCAGTTCTTC. It translates to CSISEGGLGTDEQFF.

This chain joins TRBV20-1 and TRBJ2-1, with D tentatively TRBD1 (6 bases). The germline CDR1 and CDR2 sequences are DFQATT and SNEGSKA (reference sequence). The CDR3 is made up of 14 amino acids. V shed 5 bases and J shed 6 bases, with 17 bases lying between them. CDR3 residues: CSARIIGQPNEQFF. The CDR3 DNA follows: TGCAGTGCTCGTATTATCGGACAGCCCAATGAGCAGTTCTTC.

This clonotype was observed a few times. The rearrangement uses TRBV4-3 and TRBJ1-2; possibly TRBD1 for D (6 bases). The CDR3 runs to 15 residues. Germline V gene data show CDR1 as LGHNA and CDR2 as YSLEER. V was pared by 1 base and J by 4 bases, with 13 bases between. The CDR3 DNA reads TGCGCCAGCAGCCAAGGAACTACAGGGATCTATGGCTACACCTTC. Translating it yields CASSQGTTGIYGYTF.

The chain has TRBV3-1 and TRBJ1-1; 9 bases are shared with TRBD1. Looked up from germline, CDR1 is LGHDT and CDR2 is YNNKEL (reference sequence). The CDR3 covers 14 residues. After removal of 6 bases from V and 0 bases from J, the junction contained 2 bases not matched to a gene. The CDR3 sequence is CASRNRGLNTEAFF. The DNA of the CDR3 is TGTGCCAGCAGGAACAGGGGGCTGAACACTGAAGCTTTCTTT. Variable domain in full (rest from reference TRBV3-1 and TRBJ1-1): DTAVSQTPKYLVTQMGNDKSIKCEQNLGHDTMYWYKQDSKKFLKIMFSYNNKELIINETVPNRFSPKSPDKAHLNLHINSLELGDSAVYFCASRNRGLNTEAFFGQGTRLTVV.

The J gene is TRBJ1-6, the V gene TRBV12-3 or TRBV12-4, with a weak D call TRBD1 (6 bases). The CDR3 spans 15 residues. Trimming took 7 bases from V and 7 from J, leaving 17 bases between them. CDR3 nucleotide sequence: TGTGCCAGCACCTTGGGGGGCGCGGGAAATTCACCCCTCCACTTT. It encodes CASTLGGAGNSPLHF.

The table lists this clonotype with many counts. The J gene is TRBJ2-1, the V gene TRBV21-1; whether TRBD2, the table's D call, matches the DNA was not checked. TRBV21-1 is designated a pseudogene. The CDR3 contains 17 residues. CDR3 in amino acids: CASSKAGESAEYNEQFF. DNA of the CDR3: TGTGCCAGCAGCAAAGCCGGGGAATCAGCGGAGTACAATGAGCAGTTCTTC.

This clonotype was counted only a few times. V gene TRBV20-1 combines with J gene TRBJ1-2; no reliable D call. V lost 5 bases to trimming and J lost 4 bases, with 5 bases between them. CDR1 DFQATT and CDR2 SNEGSKA come from the germline V gene (reference sequence). The CDR3 runs 10 residues. CDR3 DNA sequence: TGCAGTGCTCAAGTCTATGGCTACACCTTC. It yields the protein CSAQVYGYTF.

This clonotype was seen a few times. The J gene is TRBJ2-1, the V gene TRBV5-1, with TRBD2 as a possible D gene (6 bases). Trimming stripped 5 bases from V and 9 bases from J, with 21 bases between. Germline loops: CDR1 SGHRS, CDR2 YFSETQ. CDR3 length: 15 amino acids. The CDR3 DNA reads TGCGCCAGCAGTCCTTCGGGACTGAAAAACGGTGAGCAGTTCTTC. Its translation is CASSPSGLKNGEQFF.

The chain links TRBV5-1 to TRBJ2-3, with 10 bases identical to TRBD2. The CDR3 runs to 14 residues. CDR1 and CDR2 (germline): SGHRS, YFSETQ. V lost 0 bases and J lost 5; bases outside the gene matches: 0. The CDR3 coding sequence is TGCGCCAGCAGCTTGGGGACTAGCGGAGATACGCAGTATTTT. Encoded protein: CASSLGTSGDTQYF.

This chain connects TRBV7-2 to TRBJ2-1; no firm D call. V was pared by 5 bases and J by 0 bases, with 14 bases between. The V gene's germline CDR1 is SGHTA and CDR2 FQGNSA. The length of the CDR3 is 16 residues. The CDR3 region is CASSLSLGISYNEQFF. In DNA form, the CDR3 reads TGTGCCAGCAGCCTTAGCCTAGGGATCTCCTACAATGAGCAGTTCTTC.

Of note for this clonotype: A junction end diverges from the germline sequence, so it may reflect a read error. The V call is TRBV12-3 or TRBV12-4, the J call TRBJ2-1; D perhaps matches TRBD2 (6 bases). CDR3 size: 14 residues. In DNA form, the CDR3 reads TGTGCCAGCAGATTCGGGGGTTCCTACAATGAGCAGTTATTC. Translated: CASRFGGSYNEQLF.

This chain uses TRBV7-3 with TRBJ2-3; possibly TRBD1 for D (6 bases). There are 16 residues in the CDR3. CDR1 is SGHTA, CDR2 FQGTGA, per germline. The V and J ends lost 3 bases and 0 bases respectively, with 13 bases between them. As DNA, the CDR3 is TGTGCCAGCAGCTTGTCCGGGACACCTAGCACAGATACGCAGTATTTT. Amino acids: CASSLSGTPSTDTQYF.

There are many counts of this clonotype. The chain employs TRBV23-1 and TRBJ2-1, with TRBD2 as a possible D gene (6 bases). TRBV23-1 qualifies as an ORF whose function is uncertain. The CDR3 loop spans 14 amino acids. Trimming shortened V by 6 bases and J by 3 bases, and 12 bases separated the two germline ends. CDR3: CASSGTSNYNEQFF. In nucleotides, the CDR3 is TGCGCCAGCAGCGGGACTTCCAACTACAATGAGCAGTTCTTC.

This clonotype was seen a few times. This rearrangement joins TRBV5-1 to TRBJ2-3; 8 bases line up with TRBD2. Trimming cost V 4 bases and J 0 bases; bases outside gene matches: 16. The CDR3 loop spans 19 amino acids. CDR1 and CDR2 from the germline V gene are SGHRS and YFSETQ. CDR3: CASSDGLASARTSTDTQYF. The CDR3 DNA sequence: TGCGCCAGCAGCGACGGACTAGCTTCGGCCAGAACTAGCACAGATACGCAGTATTTT.

This chain connects TRBV7-2 to TRBJ2-3, with a possible D match to TRBD2 (6 bases). CDR1 and CDR2 from the germline V gene are SGHTA and FQGNSA. The CDR3 has 15 amino acids. Trimming shortened V by 4 bases and J by 4 bases, and 15 bases separated the two germline ends. Here the CDR3 reads CASSSTGARADTQYF. The CDR3 region has the DNA TGTGCCAGCAGCTCTACGGGAGCCAGGGCAGATACGCAGTATTTT.

The V and J genes are TRBV18 and TRBJ2-7; 11 nucleotides agree with TRBD1. CDR1 is KGHSH, CDR2 LQKENI, per germline. The CDR3 totals 17 residues. V lost 3 bases, J lost 3 bases, and 10 bases stayed unmatched. The CDR3 protein is CASSPPLPGTGGYEQYF. CDR3 nucleotide sequence: TGTGCCAGCTCACCGCCTCTCCCGGGGACAGGGGGCTACGAGCAGTACTTC.

This clonotype was observed many times. Germline and junction disagree at one end, which may indicate a read error. This chain links TRBV5-1 with TRBJ2-1; 7 bases align to TRBD2. CDR3 size: 15 residues. CDR1 and CDR2 (germline): SGHRS, YFSETQ. CDR3 in DNA: TGTGCCAGCAGTTCTAGCGGTAGCTCCTACAATGAGCAGTTCTTC. Translation: CASSSSGSSYNEQFF.

This chain uses TRBV7-2 with TRBJ2-7, with 9 bases matching TRBD1. The J segment lost 3 bases and the V segment lost 4 bases, leaving 7 bases of the junction unmatched. Germline V gene data show CDR1 as SGHTA and CDR2 as FQGNSA. The CDR3 runs 15 residues. This chain's CDR3 is CASSYDRDRVYEQYF. The CDR3 nucleotides read TGTGCCAGCAGCTACGACCGGGACAGGGTCTACGAGCAGTACTTC.

The chain employs TRBV20-1 and TRBJ1-2; D unclear. Germline-derived CDR1 and CDR2 are DFQATT and SNEGSKA (reference sequence). The CDR3 sequence is 12 residues long. V lost 1 base and J 6 bases, leaving 9 bases between the germline ends. The CDR3 here is CSARGPGHGYTF. The CDR3, as DNA: TGCAGTGCTAGAGGCCCAGGACATGGCTACACCTTC.

This clonotype was seen many times. The rearrangement uses TRBV7-2 and TRBJ2-1, with 11 bases that match TRBD2. V dropped 5 bases and J dropped 4; count of bases not matched to a gene: 10. Germline values: CDR1 SGHTA, CDR2 FQGNSA. This CDR3 comprises 17 residues. CDR3 region: CASSDPGLAETYNEQFF. The CDR3, as DNA: TGTGCCAGCAGCGACCCGGGACTAGCGGAAACTTACAATGAGCAGTTCTTC.

The rearrangement uses TRBV5-1 and TRBJ2-1; the match to TRBD2 covers 8 bases. Unmatched junction bases numbered 13, after V lost 1 base and J lost 13 bases. This CDR3 is built from 15 residues. Germline V gene lookup returns CDR1 SGHRS and CDR2 YFSETQ. The CDR3 region has the DNA TGCGCCAGCAGCTTGCTACTAGCGGACCAAATGAGTCAGTTCTTC. Its translation is CASSLLLADQMSQFF.

This clonotype was counted only a few times. CDR3 DNA: TGTGCCAGTAGTACCCGTGGGGGGCATAATGAGCAGTTCTTC. Translation: CASSTRGGHNEQFF. The chain is built from TRBV19 and TRBJ2-1; D is possibly TRBD1 or TRBD2 (6 bases each). The CDR3 totals 14 residues. The V gene lost 4 bases and the J gene lost 7 bases, with 14 bases spanning the gap. CDR1 LNHDA and CDR2 SQIVND come from the germline V gene (reference sequence).

This clonotype was seen many times. V usage is TRBV29-1 and J usage is TRBJ2-1, with TRBD1 as a possible D gene (6 bases). The CDR3 totals 13 residues. Germline V CDR1 and CDR2: SQVTM, ANQGSEA. V was cut by 4 bases and J by 9 bases, with 16 bases left in between. CDR3 amino acids: CSVATGPLSEQFF. CDR3 DNA sequence: TGCAGCGTTGCGACAGGCCCCCTCAGTGAGCAGTTCTTC.

This clonotype was found a few times. The genes are TRBV6-5 and TRBJ2-7; unclear D gene. Deletions cut 6 bases from V and 4 bases from J, with 7 bases between. This CDR3 comprises 11 residues. Germline V CDR1 and CDR2: MNHEY, SVGAGI. The CDR3 loop reads CASSDQYEQYF. In DNA form, the CDR3 reads TGTGCCAGCAGCGACCAATACGAGCAGTACTTC.

This clonotype came up many times. The chain links TRBV12-3 or TRBV12-4 to TRBJ2-5; weak D call: TRBD1 (6 bases). The V and J ends lost 6 bases and 5 bases respectively, with 16 bases between them. The CDR3 runs 14 residues. CDR3 sequence: CASRLQGFVETQYF. The CDR3 bases are TGTGCCAGCAGGCTCCAGGGGTTTGTGGAGACCCAGTACTTC.

This clonotype was seen ten or more times. The J gene is TRBJ2-5, the V gene TRBV11-2; D gene uncertain. CDR1 and CDR2 (germline): SGHAT, FQNNGV. The V gene lost 1 base and the J gene lost 3 bases, with 6 bases spanning the gap. The length of the CDR3 is 13 residues. The CDR3 loop reads CASSLGVEETQYF. CDR3 DNA sequence: TGTGCCAGCAGCTTAGGGGTTGAAGAGACCCAGTACTTC.

In this sample, this clonotype turned up a few times. This chain connects TRBV14 to TRBJ1-6; possibly TRBD1 for D (5 bases). This CDR3 has 14 amino acids. CDR1 is SGHDN and CDR2 is FVKESK in the germline V gene. The V gene lost 1 base and the J gene lost 9 bases, with 10 bases spanning the gap. The CDR3 reads CASSQVAGPSPLHF. The CDR3 DNA is TGTGCCAGCAGCCAAGTAGCGGGACCTTCACCCCTCCACTTT.